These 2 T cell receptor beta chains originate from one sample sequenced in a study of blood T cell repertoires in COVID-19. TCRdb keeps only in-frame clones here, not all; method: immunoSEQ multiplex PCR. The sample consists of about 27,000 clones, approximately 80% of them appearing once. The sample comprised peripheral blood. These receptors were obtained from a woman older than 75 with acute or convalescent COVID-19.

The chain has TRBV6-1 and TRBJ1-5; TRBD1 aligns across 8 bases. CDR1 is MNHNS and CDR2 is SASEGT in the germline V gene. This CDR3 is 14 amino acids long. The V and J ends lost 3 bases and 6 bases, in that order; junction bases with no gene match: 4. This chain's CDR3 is CASSEDRVGQPQHF. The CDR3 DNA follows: TGTGCCAGCAGTGAGGACAGGGTAGGTCAGCCCCAGCATTTT.

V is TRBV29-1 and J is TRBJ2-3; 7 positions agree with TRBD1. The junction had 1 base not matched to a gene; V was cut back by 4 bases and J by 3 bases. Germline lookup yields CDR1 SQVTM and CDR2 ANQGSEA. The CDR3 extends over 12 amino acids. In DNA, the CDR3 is TGCAGCGTTGGACAGGGTACAGATACGCAGTATTTT. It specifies CSVGQGTDTQYF.